This T cell receptor (beta chain) was recovered during a study of hypomethylating agent response in myelodysplastic syndrome. Study at large: Patients with myelodysplastic syndrome were several male and 2 female. Non-responders met neither complete response nor hematologic improvement criteria, which defined response.

The table came from immunoSEQ multiplex PCR; TCRdb's copy has only in-frame clones and leaves some out. The data hold about 4,000 clones, with more than 75% observed a single time. This CDR3 has 15 residues. V lost 5 bases to trimming and J lost 6 bases; unmatched junction nucleotides: 6. Looked up from germline, CDR1 is SGHNT and CDR2 is YENEEA. This chain uses TRBV11-3 with TRBJ2-1; TRBD2 matches 11 bases. Specimen: bone marrow, collected before or after starting hypomethylating agent treatment for myelodysplastic syndrome (not recorded which). The source of this sequence is a human donor with myelodysplastic syndrome. The CDR3 DNA follows: TGTGCCAGCAGCGTTACTAGCGGGAGAGGCAATGAGCAGTTCTTC. It encodes CASSVTSGRGNEQFF.